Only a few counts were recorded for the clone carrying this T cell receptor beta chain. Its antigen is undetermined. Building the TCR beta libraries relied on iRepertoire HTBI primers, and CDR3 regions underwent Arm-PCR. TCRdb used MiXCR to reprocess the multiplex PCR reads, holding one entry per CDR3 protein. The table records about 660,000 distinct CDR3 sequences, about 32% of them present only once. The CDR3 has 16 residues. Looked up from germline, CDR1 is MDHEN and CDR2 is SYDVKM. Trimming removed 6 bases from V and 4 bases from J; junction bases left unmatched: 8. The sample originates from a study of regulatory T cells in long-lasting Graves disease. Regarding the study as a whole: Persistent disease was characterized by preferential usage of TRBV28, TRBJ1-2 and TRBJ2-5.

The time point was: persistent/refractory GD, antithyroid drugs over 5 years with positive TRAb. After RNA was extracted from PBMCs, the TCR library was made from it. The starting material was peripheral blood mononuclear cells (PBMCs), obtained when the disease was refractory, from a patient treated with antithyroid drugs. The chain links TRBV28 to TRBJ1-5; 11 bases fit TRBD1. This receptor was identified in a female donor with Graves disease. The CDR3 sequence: CASSPTDRGPNQPQHF. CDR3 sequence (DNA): TGTGCCAGCAGCCCCACGGACAGGGGGCCTAATCAGCCCCAGCATTTT. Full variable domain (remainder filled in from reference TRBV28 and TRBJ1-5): DVKVTQSSRYLVKRTGEKVFLECVQDMDHENMFWYRQDPGLGLRLIYFSYDVKMKEKGDIPEGYSVSREKKERFSLILESASTNQTSMYLCASSPTDRGPNQPQHFGDGTRLSIL.